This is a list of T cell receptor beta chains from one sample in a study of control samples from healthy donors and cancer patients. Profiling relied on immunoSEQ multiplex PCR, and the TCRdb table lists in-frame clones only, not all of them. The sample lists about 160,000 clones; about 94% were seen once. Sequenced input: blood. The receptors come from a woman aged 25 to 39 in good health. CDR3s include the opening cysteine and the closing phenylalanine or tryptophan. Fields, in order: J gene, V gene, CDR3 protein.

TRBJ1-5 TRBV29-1 CSVGDRGNQPQHF
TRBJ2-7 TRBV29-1 CSVEWRESHGEQYF
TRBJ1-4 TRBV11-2 CASSPDGTVNEKLFF
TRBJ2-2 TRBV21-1 CASSKALTENTGELFF
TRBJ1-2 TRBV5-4 CASSLAYTGGRDGYTF
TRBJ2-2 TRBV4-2 CASSRTGWDSTGELFF
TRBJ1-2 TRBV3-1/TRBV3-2 CASSQGLLGGYTF
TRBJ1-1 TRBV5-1 CASSLVPGQTEAFF
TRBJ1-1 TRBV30 CAWNGGGPTEAFF
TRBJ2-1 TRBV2 CASTQGSSYNEQFF